This T cell receptor beta chain derives from a study of T cells after yellow fever vaccination. Synthesis of TCR cDNA relied on 5'RACE template switching, which attached a universal primer site and UMIs. TCRdb processed the 5' RACE reads anew with MiXCR; each CDR3 protein has one entry. The sample holds approximately 510,000 distinct CDR3 sequences, 20% to 25% seen once. Study conclusions and caveats: High-abundance clonotypes from the bulk population could contaminate FACS-sorted repertoires. The study re-detected most primary-vaccination clones after the booster (about 96% CD4, approximately 87% CD8).

Germline V CDR1 and CDR2: LNHDA, SQIVND (reference sequence). The V and J ends lost 6 bases and 4 bases, in that order; junction bases with no gene match: 7. The CDR3 is made up of 15 amino acids. Notes on this clonotype: Its antigen is still unknown.

The sequence was obtained from a man aged 18 to 29 who received the YFV17D yellow fever vaccine. Sequences were derived from PBMCs, sampled more than 20 days after the first yellow fever vaccination. The rearrangement links TRBV19 to TRBJ2-3; TRBD1 matches 10 bases. The CDR3 region is CASSTPGQGPDTQYF. DNA for the CDR3: TGTGCCAGTAGCACTCCGGGACAGGGGCCAGATACGCAGTATTTT.